The rows below give T cell receptor beta chains drawn from one sample of a study of shared clonotypes between healthy human individuals. Assay used: immunoSEQ multiplex PCR; TCRdb lists only in-frame clones, some missing. The sample holds about 1.1 million clones, about 80% seen once. The material sequenced was memory CD4+ T cells from PBMCs. These receptors came from a man between 18 and 35 years old in good health. Some clones in this sample may be carry-over from other donors' samples. CDR3s include the opening cysteine and the closing phenylalanine or tryptophan. D genes are given only for firm matches. Size values are once, few and many counts, or a class for expanded clones, and some rows have none.

J: TRBJ1-1; D: TRBD1; size: -; V: TRBV6-5; DNA: TGTGCCAGCTTTCGGACAGGGAACACTGAAGCTTTCTTT; CDR3: CASFRTGNTEAFF
J: TRBJ2-1; D: TRBD2; size: -; V: TRBV5-4; DNA: TGTGCCAGCAGCCTGAATGGGGGACTAGCGGGCAATGAGCAGTTCTTC; CDR3: CASSLNGGLAGNEQFF
J: TRBJ2-3; D: TRBD2; size: -; V: TRBV11-2; DNA: TGTGCCAGCAGCTTAGGTCAGGGAGGGGATACGCAGTATTTT; CDR3: CASSLGQGGDTQYF
J: TRBJ2-7; D: -; size: once; V: TRBV2; DNA: TGTGCCAGCAGTTATAGCTCCGAGCAGTACTTC; CDR3: CASSYSSEQYF
J: TRBJ1-2; D: -; size: -; V: TRBV4-2; DNA: TGTGCCAGCTCGAGAGAACGGGACGCTGCTAACTATGGCTACACCTTC; CDR3: CASSRERDAANYGYTF
J: TRBJ1-5; D: TRBD1; size: -; V: TRBV5-6; DNA: TGTGCCAGCAGCTCTTACAGGGGGGCAGCGGAGCCCCAGCATTTT; CDR3: CASSSYRGAAEPQHF
J: TRBJ2-2; D: -; size: -; V: TRBV18; DNA: TGTGCCAGCTCCCCCGCCTCCGGGGAGCTGTTTTTT; CDR3: CASSPASGELFF
J: TRBJ1-2; D: -; size: -; V: TRBV28; DNA: TGTGCCAGCACCCATAAGAGGTCCGGAGGGACTTATGGCTACACCTTC; CDR3: CASTHKRSGGTYGYTF
J: TRBJ2-5; D: TRBD2; size: -; V: TRBV16; DNA: TGTGCCAGCAGCCAAGGACTAGCTGCTGAGACCCAGTACTTC; CDR3: CASSQGLAAETQYF
J: TRBJ2-3; D: -; size: -; V: TRBV6-1; DNA: TGTGCCAGCAGTGAAATTTCAAATACGCAGTATTTT; CDR3: CASSEISNTQYF
J: TRBJ1-4; D: -; size: -; V: TRBV11-2; DNA: TGTGCCAGCAGCTCCAGGGGTGACCGCACTAATGAAAAACTGTTTTTT; CDR3: CASSSRGDRTNEKLFF
J: TRBJ2-3; D: -; size: -; V: TRBV6-1; DNA: TGTGCCAGCAGGGACTACACAGATACGCAGTATTTT; CDR3: CASRDYTDTQYF
J: TRBJ2-3; D: -; size: -; V: TRBV7-9; DNA: TGTGCCAGCAGCTTATGGTTTGGAGTCGGGGACCCAAAAGATACGCAGTATTTT; CDR3: CASSLWFGVGDPKDTQYF
J: TRBJ2-7; D: -; size: -; V: TRBV2; DNA: TGTGCCAGCATTCAGGGTTACGAGCAGTACTTC; CDR3: CASIQGYEQYF
J: TRBJ1-4; D: -; size: -; V: TRBV6-1; DNA: TGTGCCAGCACCAAAGATCCATATAATGAAAAACTGTTTTTT; CDR3: CASTKDPYNEKLFF
J: TRBJ1-2; D: TRBD1; size: -; V: TRBV29-1; DNA: TGCAGCGGGGCCGGACAGGGCTATGGCTACACCTTC; CDR3: CSGAGQGYGYTF
J: TRBJ2-7; D: -; size: few; V: TRBV9; DNA: TGTGCCAGCAGCGTGCAAGAGAGCTCCTACGAGCAGTACTTC; CDR3: CASSVQESSYEQYF
J: TRBJ1-2; D: -; size: few; V: TRBV21-1; DNA: TGTGCCAGCAGCAAAAACGGGGTCGTTGGCTACACCTTC; CDR3: CASSKNGVVGYTF
J: TRBJ2-1; D: -; size: -; V: TRBV5-6; DNA: TGTGCCAGCACCCTGGGCGGTCGGTTCTACAATGAGCAGTTCTTC; CDR3: CASTLGGRFYNEQFF
J: TRBJ1-2; D: -; size: -; V: TRBV2; DNA: TGTGCCAGCAGTGAAGCGCTACAGACCTACTATGGCTACACCTTC; CDR3: CASSEALQTYYGYTF
J: TRBJ2-7; D: TRBD2; size: -; V: TRBV4-2; DNA: TGTGCCAGCAGCCGAGGACTAGCGGGAGCCTACGAGCAGTACTTC; CDR3: CASSRGLAGAYEQYF
J: TRBJ2-1; D: TRBD2; size: -; V: TRBV18; DNA: TGTGCCAGCTCACCAGGGACTAGCGGGACCCCCCGGGTAGGTGAGCAGTTCTTC; CDR3: CASSPGTSGTPRVGEQFF
J: TRBJ2-1; D: TRBD2; size: -; V: TRBV7-9; DNA: TGTGCCAGCAGCCAGACTAGCGGAACATACAATGAGCAGTTCTTC; CDR3: CASSQTSGTYNEQFF
J: TRBJ1-2; D: -; size: -; V: TRBV29-1; DNA: TGCAGCGTATTCGGGACCCCCGGCTATGGCTACACCTTC; CDR3: CSVFGTPGYGYTF